Given below is one TCR beta chain in context. The sample belongs to a study of OX40 agonist ivuxolimab in advanced cancers. Some clones are missing from TCRdb's copy, which holds only in-frame ones; the method was immunoSEQ multiplex PCR. The table lists some 23,000 clones, approximately 91% of them singletons. V was pared by 4 bases and J by 6 bases, with 8 bases of the junction left unmatched. The CDR3 runs to 14 residues. The sample here was CD4+ or CD8+ T cells sorted from blood, taken in a trial of the OX40 agonist ivuxolimab. The clonotype was recovered from an adult with an advanced solid tumor such as melanoma, head and neck, liver or kidney cancer. The V call is TRBV5-3, the J call TRBJ2-7, with 9 bases fitting TRBD1. TRBV5-3 qualifies as an ORF whose function is uncertain. The CDR3 loop is CARSTGTGSVEQYF. The CDR3 region has the DNA TGTGCCAGAAGCACCGGGACAGGGTCGGTCGAGCAGTACTTC.